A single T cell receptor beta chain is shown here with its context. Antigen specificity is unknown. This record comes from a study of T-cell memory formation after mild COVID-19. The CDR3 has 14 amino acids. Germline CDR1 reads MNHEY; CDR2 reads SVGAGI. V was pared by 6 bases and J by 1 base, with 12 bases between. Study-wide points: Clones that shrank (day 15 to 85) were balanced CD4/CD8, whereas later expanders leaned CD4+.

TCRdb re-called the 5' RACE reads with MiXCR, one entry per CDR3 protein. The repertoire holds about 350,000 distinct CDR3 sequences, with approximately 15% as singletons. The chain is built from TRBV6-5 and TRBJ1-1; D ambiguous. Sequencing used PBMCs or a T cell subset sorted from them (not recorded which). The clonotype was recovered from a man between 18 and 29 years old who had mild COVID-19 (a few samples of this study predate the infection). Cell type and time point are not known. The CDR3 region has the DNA TGTGCCAGCAGCCGCCCCTGGGGGAACACTGAAGCTTTCTTT. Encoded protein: CASSRPWGNTEAFF.